These 17 T cell receptor beta chains were all obtained from the same sample, sequenced in a study of CD8+ T cells in alopecia areata (dated by TCRdb to the late 2010s). Explained via the paper, the time point label denotes: baseline before oral tofacitinib. Receptors were amplified or captured by the immunoSEQ multiplex PCR assay. RNA was extracted from all samples and reverse transcribed into cDNA as template for TCR sequencing. The source is immuneACCESS, and TCRdb retained only in-frame sequences with V and J called. Part of the clones is not carried over; for the studies checked, unresolved V genes explain less than half of this, and the remainder is unexplained. This sample gives just over 150,000 clones in total; around 50% of them show up just once. In total, the top ten clones hold around 19% of the sample. Here the sequenced sample was CD8+ T cells sorted from blood, taken at week 0. These receptors were taken from a human donor with alopecia areata.

The rearrangement uses TRBV19 and TRBJ1-1, with 7 bases fitting TRBD1. The CDR3 covers 14 residues. Germline-derived CDR1 and CDR2 are LNHDA and SQIVND (reference sequence). V shed 6 bases, J shed 0 bases, and the junction held 4 bases outside the gene matches. CDR3: CASSKRGLNTEAFF. CDR3 DNA: TGTGCCAGTAGCAAAAGGGGGCTGAACACTGAAGCTTTCTTT.

The V and J genes are TRBV11-2 and TRBJ2-7; D gene uncertain. Germline CDR1 is SGHAT and CDR2 is FQNNGV. This CDR3 has 18 amino acids. The V end was cut by 1 base, the J end by 3 bases, with 22 bases between. The CDR3 loop is CASSLALSRRTQFYEQYF. The CDR3, as DNA: TGTGCCAGCAGCTTAGCCCTCTCTCGGAGAACTCAATTCTACGAGCAGTACTTC.

The rearrangement uses TRBV19 and TRBJ1-1, with unresolved D. There are 15 residues in the CDR3. The V gene's germline CDR1 is LNHDA and CDR2 SQIVND (reference sequence). V was clipped by 5 bases and J by 1 base, with 14 bases between them. The CDR3 here is CASSANPRGNTEAFF. CDR3 sequence (DNA): TGTGCCAGTAGTGCGAACCCACGGGGGAACACTGAAGCTTTCTTT.

The rearrangement joins TRBV29-1 to TRBJ2-2; a possible D gene is TRBD1 (5 bases). V was shortened by 7 bases and J by 4 bases, with 13 bases between the two germline ends. This CDR3 has 13 residues. In germline, CDR1 is SQVTM, CDR2 ANQGSEA. The CDR3 is CSGAYRSTGELFF. CDR3 bases: TGCAGCGGAGCCTACAGGTCCACCGGGGAGCTGTTTTTT.

The V call is TRBV7-2, the J call TRBJ2-7; a weak D match, TRBD2 (6 bases). V was shortened by 0 bases and J by 4 bases, with 10 bases between the two germline ends. The CDR3 runs to 14 residues. Germline CDR1 reads SGHTA; CDR2 reads FQGNSA. The CDR3 DNA reads as TGTGCCAGCAGCTTAGCGGACGGAGGGTACGAGCAGTACTTC. Residues: CASSLADGGYEQYF.

The V call is TRBV11-2, the J call TRBJ2-3, with a tentative D call TRBD1 (5 bases). Germline V gene data show CDR1 as SGHAT and CDR2 as FQNNGV. This CDR3 has 15 residues. Trimming stripped 4 bases from V and 4 bases from J, with 15 bases between. CDR3 bases: TGTGCCAGCAGCTCTCGTCAGGGTTTGGCAGATACGCAGTATTTT. This translates into CASSSRQGLADTQYF. Complete variable domain (other parts from reference TRBV11-2 and TRBJ2-3): EAGVAQSPRYKIIEKRQSVAFWCNPISGHATLYWYQQILGQGPKLLIQFQNNGVVDDSQLPKDRFSAERLKGVDSTLKIQPAKLEDSAVYLCASSSRQGLADTQYFGPGTRLTVL.

The chain combines TRBV6-5 with TRBJ1-1; D ambiguous. The germline V gene has CDR1 MNHEY and CDR2 SVGAGI. The CDR3 runs to 13 residues. The V end was cut by 8 bases, the J end by 10 bases, with 20 bases between. CDR3 region: CASGNRPPWGAFF. CDR3 sequence (DNA): TGTGCCAGCGGAAACCGGCCTCCTTGGGGAGCTTTCTTT.

The table lists this clone with a few counts. Its ends do not fully match the called genes, so a read error is possible. The chain carries TRBV2 and TRBJ2-3; D ambiguous. This CDR3 comprises 14 residues. The V gene's germline CDR1 is SNHLY and CDR2 FYNNEI. The CDR3 loop is CASSGLGSTHTQYF. DNA for the CDR3: TGTGCCAGCAGTGGTCTGGGGTCCACACATACGCAGTATTTT. The full variable domain, completed using reference TRBV2 and TRBJ2-3, is EPEVTQTPSHQVTQMGQEVILRCVPISNHLYFYWYRQILGQKVEFLVSFYNNEISEKSEIFDDQFSVERPDGSNFTLKIRSTKLEDSAMYFCASSGLGSTHTQYFGPGTRLTVL.

This clone was picked up a small number of times. The V call is TRBV6-5, the J call TRBJ2-7; D may be TRBD2 (6 bases). The V end lost 5 bases, the J end lost 7 bases, and 12 bases lay between the germline ends. In germline, CDR1 is MNHEY, CDR2 SVGAGI. The CDR3 is 12 residues long. This CDR3 is CASSLQGGEQYF. In nucleotides, the CDR3 is TGTGCCAGCAGTCTCCAGGGAGGTGAGCAGTACTTC.

The J gene is TRBJ1-2, the V gene TRBV7-2; D unresolved. With 9 bases removed from V and 4 bases from J, the gap between germline ends came to 15 bases. CDR3 length: 13 amino acids. Germline-derived CDR1 and CDR2 are SGHTA and FQGNSA. CDR3 region: CASTPGSIYGYTF. CDR3 coding DNA: TGTGCCAGTACTCCCGGGAGTATCTATGGCTACACCTTC.

The V gene is TRBV5-6, the J gene TRBJ1-1; D gene uncertain. The CDR3 is made up of 14 amino acids. V was pared by 0 bases and J by 1 base, with 7 bases between. Germline loops: CDR1 SGHDT, CDR2 YYEEEE. CDR3 coding DNA: TGTGCCAGCAGCTTGGGCGGGAAGAACACTGAAGCTTTCTTT. The encoded protein is CASSLGGKNTEAFF.

The J gene is TRBJ2-5, the V gene TRBV2; 7 nucleotides line up with TRBD1. CDR3 size: 15 residues. V lost 10 bases to trimming and J lost 0 bases; unmatched junction nucleotides: 11. Looked up from germline, CDR1 is SNHLY and CDR2 is FYNNEI. The CDR3 DNA follows: TGTGCCACCTTAGAGGGGACAGTAAACCAAGAGACCCAGTACTTC. Translation gives CATLEGTVNQETQYF.

CDR3: CSVVGLEGIYGYTF. In DNA form, the CDR3 reads TGCAGCGTTGTGGGTTTGGAGGGCATCTATGGCTACACCTTC. The chain has TRBV29-1 and TRBJ1-2; D is unresolved. The V end was cut by 4 bases, the J end by 4 bases, with 16 bases between. The CDR3 sequence is 14 residues long. Looked up from germline, CDR1 is SQVTM and CDR2 is ANQGSEA.

V usage is TRBV30 and J usage is TRBJ2-1; TRBD2 is a possible D gene (6 bases). The germline V gene encodes CDR1 GTSNPN and CDR2 SVGIG (reference sequence). The CDR3 contains 14 residues. V lost 5 bases and J lost 1, with 12 bases in between. CDR3 sequence: CAWDSSESYNEQFF. The CDR3 region has the DNA TGTGCCTGGGATTCTAGCGAATCCTACAATGAGCAGTTCTTC.

V usage is TRBV15 and J usage is TRBJ2-7; TRBD1 matches at 7 bases. V was pared by 0 bases and J by 3 bases, with 2 bases of the junction left unmatched. The CDR3 length is 14 residues. CDR1 and CDR2 from the germline V gene are LNHNV and YYDKDF (reference sequence). Here the CDR3 reads CATSREGQLYEQYF. In DNA form, the CDR3 reads TGTGCCACCAGCAGAGAGGGACAGCTCTACGAGCAGTACTTC.

The gene calls are TRBV27 and TRBJ2-5; TRBD1 aligns across 8 bases. V lost 3 bases and J lost 3; bases outside the gene matches: 3. CDR1 and CDR2 (germline): MNHEY, SMNVEV (reference sequence). The CDR3 extends over 14 amino acids. This CDR3 reads CASSFTGGKETQYF. DNA of the CDR3: TGTGCCAGCAGTTTTACAGGGGGGAAAGAGACCCAGTACTTC.

The J gene is TRBJ2-1, the V gene TRBV27; 9 bases are a match to TRBD2. From germline, CDR1 is MNHEY and CDR2 SMNVEV (reference sequence). This CDR3 has 15 amino acids. V trimming: 2 bases; J trimming: 4 bases; junction bases outside the gene matches: 3. CDR3 protein: CASSLAGGPYNEQFF. The CDR3 nucleotides are TGTGCCAGCAGTTTAGCGGGGGGGCCATACAATGAGCAGTTCTTC.